Shown below are 9 T cell receptor beta chains from a single sample sequenced in a study of T cell responses to AZD1222 COVID-19 vaccine (dated by TCRdb to the early 2020s). The protocol used for the library was the immunoSEQ multiplex PCR assay. TCRdb provides this immuneACCESS table in a form limited to in-frame rearrangements. Some clones are lacking; in checked studies, under half of them reflect an unresolved V gene, and why the rest are absent is not known. A total of approximately 150,000 clones appear in this sample, under 95% of them only once. 4% to 5.5% of the sample is held by the ten biggest clonotypes. This specimen's time point label, interpreted: baseline before first vaccination. This specimen consisted of peripheral blood, obtained on day 0 of AZD1222 vaccination. These TCRs come from an adult in good health.

This chain links TRBV25-1 with TRBJ1-6; the D gene is possibly TRBD1 (6 bases). Germline CDR1 and CDR2: MGHDK and SYGVNS. V was cut by 6 bases and J by 7 bases, with 16 bases left in between. This CDR3 comprises 15 residues. CDR3 coding DNA: TGTGCCAGCAGCCTTATGGGGGCAGGGAATTCACCCCTCCACTTT. Translated, it gives CASSLMGAGNSPLHF. The variable domain in full, completed from reference TRBV25-1 and TRBJ1-6, reads EADIYQTPRYLVIGTGKKITLECSQTMGHDKMYWYQQDPGMELHLIHYSYGVNSTEKGDLSSESTVSRIRTEHFPLTLESARPSHTSQYLCASSLMGAGNSPLHFGNGTRLTVT.

This sequence joins TRBV5-1 and TRBJ1-6; tentatively, D is TRBD1 (6 bases). This CDR3 is built from 15 residues. The ends were cut back, 0 bases at V and 7 bases at J, with 11 bases in the middle. Germline V lookup: CDR1 SGHRS, CDR2 YFSETQ. CDR3 protein: CASSLAGADNSPLHF. The CDR3 DNA follows: TGCGCCAGCAGCTTGGCAGGGGCCGACAATTCACCCCTCCACTTT.

The V gene is TRBV5-1, the J gene TRBJ2-7; TRBD2 agrees at 9 bases. The CDR3 extends over 14 amino acids. From germline, CDR1 is SGHRS and CDR2 YFSETQ. The V and J ends lost 3 bases and 2 bases, in that order; junction bases with no gene match: 3. The DNA of the CDR3 is TGCGCCAGCAGCTGGGCTAGCGGGGCCTACGAGCAGTACTTC. It codes for CASSWASGAYEQYF.

This chain links TRBV27 with TRBJ1-4; D remains unclear. CDR1 and CDR2 (germline): MNHEY, SMNVEV (reference sequence). Deletions cut 1 base from V and 8 bases from J, with 14 bases between. This CDR3 is 15 amino acids long. The CDR3 region has the DNA TGTGCCAGCAGTTTATATGGGCCCAGAAGGGAAAAACTGTTTTTT. This gives the protein CASSLYGPRREKLFF.

V gene TRBV5-6 combines with J gene TRBJ2-7; D is perhaps TRBD2 (7 bases). Germline CDR1 reads SGHDT; CDR2 reads YYEEEE. Trimming stripped 5 bases from V and 6 bases from J, with 27 bases between. The CDR3 spans 17 residues. CDR3 nucleotides: TGTGCCAGCAGTAGGGGGGGGACCCTACTGACTTACTCCGAGCAGTACTTC. Translated: CASSRGGTLLTYSEQYF.

This clone turned up a few times. The rearrangement links TRBV4-3 to TRBJ2-3; 7 positions agree with TRBD2. The CDR3 sequence is 13 residues long. Germline trimming cut 0 bases from V and 11 bases from J; bases unmatched to any gene: 5. The germline V gene has CDR1 LGHNA and CDR2 YSLEER. The CDR3 loop is CASSQDPSGRQYF. The CDR3, as DNA: TGCGCCAGCAGCCAAGATCCTAGCGGCAGGCAGTATTTT.

The rearrangement uses TRBV7-8 and TRBJ1-5; D perhaps matches TRBD1 (6 bases). The germline gives CDR1 SGHVS, CDR2 FQNEAQ. The CDR3 loop spans 15 amino acids. Trimming took 4 bases from V and 7 from J, leaving 17 bases between them. CDR3 nucleotides: TGTGCCAGCAGCTATCAACAGGGAGTGGGCCAGCCCCAGCATTTT. Its protein product is CASSYQQGVGQPQHF.

This sequence joins TRBV10-3 and TRBJ1-1; D might be TRBD1 (5 bases). The germline CDR1 and CDR2 sequences are ENHRY and SYGVKD. The CDR3 is 12 amino acids. Trimming took 10 bases from V and 8 from J, leaving 17 bases between them. CDR3 DNA: TGTGCCACCAAGGTTGGGGCAGGGGAAGCTTTCTTT. As protein: CATKVGAGEAFF.

V and J are TRBV3-1 (or the pseudogene TRBV3-2) and TRBJ2-5, with 8 bases lining up with TRBD2. CDR1 and CDR2 from the germline V gene are LGHDT and YNNKEL (reference sequence). This CDR3 is built from 15 residues. The J segment lost 2 bases and the V segment lost 7 bases, leaving 9 bases of the junction unmatched. This CDR3 reads CASTLGGTSQETQYF. DNA for the CDR3: TGTGCCAGCACCCTCGGGGGGACTAGTCAAGAGACCCAGTACTTC.